This T cell receptor (beta chain) was documented in a study of neurological immune-mediated disorders. 5'RACE with 10-nucleotide random UMIs produced the cDNA. TCRdb reprocessed the 5' RACE reads via MiXCR and lists one record per CDR3 protein. The top ten hold more than 6.5% of the sample, which has tens of thousands of distinct CDR3 sequences, over 8.5% seen once. Indicated time point: longitudinal time-point 1 (baseline). The sample holds many counts of this clonotype. As yet, its antigen is unknown. Germline values: CDR1 MNHEY, CDR2 SVGEGT. V was cut by 4 bases and J by 2 bases, with 7 bases left in between. CDR3 length: 13 residues. The study, taken as a whole, reports: The greatest TCR clonal expansion occurred in HTLV-1-associated myelopathy and the least in multiple sclerosis, which fell below healthy controls.

Sequencing was carried out using PBMCs. The chain is built from TRBV6-2 or TRBV6-3 and TRBJ2-3; D remains ambiguous. The source of this sequence is a male donor with HTLV-1-associated myelopathy (HAM/TSP). CDR3 DNA sequence: TGTGCCAGCAGTTCCCGGCACACAGATACGCAGTATTTT. Translation: CASSSRHTDTQYF.